The following is a T cell receptor beta chain sequence with its context. Its antigen is undetermined. Unmatched junction bases numbered 6, after V lost 5 bases and J lost 7 bases. This CDR3 has 15 residues. The source of the sample is a study of breast tumors, draining lymph nodes, adjacent tissues. Findings of the study overall: Data fit most tumor T cells coming from lymph node, expanding in tumor. Luminal-like breast cancer showed significantly higher tumor–nontumor repertoire similarity than basal-like. Tumors had less TCR diversity than lymph nodes, more than nontumor tissue.

The lymph nodes were axillary draining lymph nodes from breast cancer patients. Via MiXCR, TCRdb re-called the multiplex PCR reads, giving one row per CDR3 protein. The repertoire holds roughly 80,000 distinct CDR3 sequences, with roughly 19% as singletons. The chain combines TRBV12-3 or TRBV12-4 with TRBJ1-4; 11 nucleotides agree with TRBD1. The sample comprised axillary lymph node tissue. The sequence came from a female donor with breast cancer. Some clones in this sample may be carry-over from other donors' samples. CDR3 nucleotides: TGTGCCAGCAGTCTCCCGGGACAGGGGGGTGAAAAACTGTTTTTT. Amino acid sequence: CASSLPGQGGEKLFF.